The 20 T cell receptor beta chains given below trace back to one sample, sequenced in a study of identical twins. MiXCR, run by TCRdb on the 5' RACE reads, gives a single entry per CDR3 protein. The sample lists about 1.7 million distinct CDR3 sequences; more than 30% were seen once. Sequencing was carried out using cord blood. The receptors shown here come from a newborn girl in good health.

On this clonotype: One junction end disagrees with the germline gene, perhaps due to a read error. This sequence joins TRBV3-1 and TRBJ1-2, with unresolved D. Germline-derived CDR1 and CDR2 are LGHDT and YNNKEL (reference sequence). This CDR3 is 15 amino acids long. Here the CDR3 DNA reads TGTGCCGGCAGCGTAAAACGGATACCTACCTATGGCTACACCTTC. Protein sequence: CAGSVKRIPTYGYTF.

This chain links TRBV20-1 with TRBJ2-3, with a tentative D call TRBD2 (7 bases). The V end lost 2 bases, the J end lost 0 bases, and 15 bases lay between the germline ends. This CDR3 has 16 residues. Germline V lookup: CDR1 DFQATT, CDR2 SNEGSKA (reference sequence). The CDR3 DNA reads as TGCAGTGCTAGAAAGCGGGGACAAACTAGCACAGATACGCAGTATTTT. Its translation: CSARKRGQTSTDTQYF.

This clonotype appeared many times. This chain connects TRBV12-3 or TRBV12-4 to TRBJ2-2; no reliable D call. The CDR3 consists of 11 residues. Trimming took off 3 bases at V and 6 bases at J, with 2 bases between the two ends. The CDR3, as DNA: TGTGCCAGCAGTTTCCCCGGGGAGCTGTTTTTT. Residues: CASSFPGELFF.

This clonotype showed up just a few times. This rearrangement joins TRBV5-6 to TRBJ1-1; TRBD1 agrees at 8 bases. CDR3 length: 12 residues. The V segment lost 2 bases and the J segment 13 bases; nucleotides outside the gene matches: 7. Germline values: CDR1 SGHDT, CDR2 YYEEEE. This CDR3 is CASSLGTGWGFF. The CDR3 DNA is TGTGCCAGCAGCTTAGGGACAGGTTGGGGTTTCTTT. The variable domain in full, with the rest retrieved from reference TRBV5-6 and TRBJ1-1, is DAGVTQSPTHLIKTRGQQVTLRCSPKSGHDTVSWYQQALGQGPQFIFQYYEEEERQRGNFPDRFSGHQFPNYSSELNVNALLLGDSALYLCASSLGTGWGFFGQGTRLTVV.

The CDR3 nucleotides are TGTGCCAGCAGCCAAGGGGGGGGCCCCCTAGGCTATGGCTACACCTTC. It specifies CASSQGGGPLGYGYTF. The chain uses TRBV3-1 and TRBJ1-2, with D maybe TRBD1 (6 bases). The germline V gene encodes CDR1 LGHDT and CDR2 YNNKEL (reference sequence). CDR3 size: 16 residues. With 1 base removed from V and 4 bases from J, the gap between germline ends came to 16 bases.

This chain uses TRBV25-1 with TRBJ2-3; weak D call: TRBD1 (6 bases). V was pared by 3 bases and J by 5 bases, with 18 bases between. The CDR3 contains 16 residues. In germline, CDR1 is MGHDK, CDR2 SYGVNS. The CDR3 coding sequence is TGTGCCAGCAGTGAGGGGGCCTTAAGCTTGGTAGATACGCAGTATTTT. This gives the protein CASSEGALSLVDTQYF. The full variable domain, rest sourced from reference TRBV25-1 and TRBJ2-3, is EADIYQTPRYLVIGTGKKITLECSQTMGHDKMYWYQQDPGMELHLIHYSYGVNSTEKGDLSSESTVSRIRTEHFPLTLESARPSHTSQYLCASSEGALSLVDTQYFGPGTRLTVL.

This clonotype was picked up many times. CDR3 protein: CASSVGGSLVGYEQYF. The CDR3 DNA reads as TGTGCCAGCAGTGTCGGAGGTTCCCTAGTGGGCTACGAGCAGTACTTC. V is TRBV25-1 and J is TRBJ2-7; tentatively, D is TRBD2 (5 bases). V dropped 4 bases and J dropped 3 bases, with 19 bases sitting between them. Germline values: CDR1 MGHDK, CDR2 SYGVNS. The CDR3 has 16 amino acids.

This clonotype came up a few times. V is TRBV5-1 and J is TRBJ2-4, with TRBD2 matching over 8 bases. Germline CDR1 reads SGHRS; CDR2 reads YFSETQ. J lost 7 bases, V lost 2 bases, and 11 bases had no gene match. The CDR3 is 16 amino acids. CDR3 sequence: CASSLRTSRGGNIQYF. The DNA for the CDR3 is TGCGCCAGCAGCTTAAGGACTAGCCGCGGAGGGAACATTCAGTACTTC.

The rearrangement joins TRBV19 to TRBJ1-1; the D gene is possibly TRBD1 (5 bases). The V gene lost 3 bases and the J gene lost 5 bases, with 19 bases spanning the gap. Germline lookup yields CDR1 LNHDA and CDR2 SQIVND (reference sequence). The CDR3 is made up of 16 amino acids. The CDR3 protein is CASSIFALGPGTEAFF. In DNA form, the CDR3 reads TGTGCCAGTAGTATTTTCGCTTTGGGGCCGGGAACTGAAGCTTTCTTT.

In its sample, this clonotype was seen a few times. The CDR3 spells CASSEDRGRYGYTF. CDR3 nucleotides: TGTGCCAGCAGTGAGGACAGGGGCAGGTATGGCTACACCTTC. This chain links TRBV2 with TRBJ1-2; 9 bases agree with TRBD1. Looked up from germline, CDR1 is SNHLY and CDR2 is FYNNEI. With 3 bases clipped from V and 5 bases from J, the junction kept 4 bases outside the gene matches. The CDR3 covers 14 residues.

The sample holds a few counts of this clonotype. V and J are TRBV2 and TRBJ2-5; 8 bases align to TRBD2. This CDR3 spans 13 amino acids. CDR1 is SNHLY and CDR2 is FYNNEI in the germline V gene. The CDR3 coding sequence is TGTGGCGGGGGGCCCATCGCCCGGGAGACCCAGTACTTC. This gives the protein CGGGPIARETQYF.

The chain has TRBV2 and TRBJ1-1; maybe TRBD1 (5 bases). The germline V gene has CDR1 SNHLY and CDR2 FYNNEI. This CDR3 comprises 15 residues. Deletions cut 4 bases from V and 0 bases from J, with 12 bases between. In DNA form, the CDR3 reads TGTGCCAGCAGTGCCCCGGGACGGATGAACACTGAAGCTTTCTTT. Its translation is CASSAPGRMNTEAFF.

The chain joins TRBV28 to TRBJ2-2; TRBD2 is a possible D gene (5 bases). V shed 3 bases and J shed 8 bases, with 16 bases lying between them. The CDR3 is 15 amino acids. Germline CDR1 is MDHEN and CDR2 is SYDVKM. In nucleotides, the CDR3 is TGTGCCAGCAGTTTGGGGTCCGTGGGAGCTGGGGAGCTGTTTTTT. This gives the protein CASSLGSVGAGELFF.

The CDR3 nucleotides are TGTGCCAGCAGCTTGGGGACTAGCGGGAGGGCCCCTCCTTCCTACGAGCAGTACTTC. This sequence encodes CASSLGTSGRAPPSYEQYF. V and J are TRBV7-2 and TRBJ2-7; 16 bases fit TRBD2. V dropped 3 bases and J dropped 1; count of bases not matched to a gene: 9. The CDR3 is made up of 19 amino acids. Germline CDR1 SGHTA, CDR2 FQGNSA. Complete variable domain (other parts from reference TRBV7-2 and TRBJ2-7): GAGVSQSPSNKVTEKGKDVELRCDPISGHTALYWYRQSLGQGLEFLIYFQGNSAPDKSGLPSDRFSAERTGGSVSTLTIQRTQQEDSAVYLCASSLGTSGRAPPSYEQYFGPGTRLTVT.

This rearrangement joins TRBV7-8 to TRBJ2-7; 9 nucleotides agree with TRBD1. With 6 bases clipped from V and 3 bases from J, the junction kept 6 bases outside the gene matches. Germline lookup yields CDR1 SGHVS and CDR2 FQNEAQ. The CDR3 runs to 14 residues. The CDR3 DNA reads TGTGCCAGCAGTTACAGGGGGCTTAACTACGAGCAGTACTTC. Translated: CASSYRGLNYEQYF.

Only a few counts were recorded for this clonotype. The chain uses TRBV9 and TRBJ2-1; possibly TRBD1 for D (5 bases). Germline loops: CDR1 SGDLS, CDR2 YYNGEE. V was trimmed by 3 bases and J by 2 bases, leaving 15 bases between them. The CDR3 has 16 amino acids. The CDR3 spells CASSDRQLFPYNEQFF. CDR3 nucleotides: TGTGCCAGCAGCGACCGACAGCTATTTCCCTACAATGAGCAGTTCTTC.

This clonotype has only a few counts. The chain couples TRBV14 to TRBJ2-3, with D perhaps matching TRBD1 (6 bases). V shed 6 bases and J shed 2 bases, with 15 bases lying between them. Germline V CDR1 and CDR2: SGHDN, FVKESK. This CDR3 contains 15 residues. This CDR3 is CASSPTTGNTDTQYF. The CDR3 bases are TGTGCCAGCAGTCCTACCACAGGGAACACAGATACGCAGTATTTT.

The V gene is TRBV9, the J gene TRBJ1-2; D not certain. Per germline, CDR1 SGDLS and CDR2 YYNGEE. V dropped 7 bases and J dropped 4 bases, with 11 bases sitting between them. The CDR3 has 12 amino acids. The DNA of the CDR3 is TGTGCCAGCGCCCGGGCCTCCTATGGCTACACCTTC. Amino acid sequence: CASARASYGYTF.

The chain is built from TRBV20-1 and TRBJ2-3; the D gene is possibly TRBD2 (6 bases). This CDR3 comprises 16 residues. From germline, CDR1 is DFQATT and CDR2 SNEGSKA (reference sequence). Trimming cost V 6 bases and J 6 bases, with 25 bases left between them. The CDR3 sequence: CSAMTSQRAGHDTQYF. The CDR3 bases are TGCAGTGCAATGACTTCCCAGCGGGCAGGCCACGATACGCAGTATTTT.

The chain employs TRBV28 and TRBJ2-7, with 12 bases matching TRBD2. The J call is uncertain, as TRBJ2-4 better fits the DNA end. Germline V lookup: CDR1 MDHEN, CDR2 SYDVKM. There are 14 residues in the CDR3. The CDR3 DNA is TGTGCCAGCTCCGGGACTAGCGGGTGGAACATTCAGTACTTC. It yields the protein CASSGTSGWNIQYF.